Listed below are T cell receptor beta chains from one sample, sequenced in a study of shared clonotypes between healthy human individuals. Repertoires were generated with immunoSEQ multiplex PCR, while TCRdb's copy carries only in-frame clones and drops some. The sample records hundreds of thousands of clones, 92% being singletons. The sequencing sample was made of naive CD8+ T cells sorted from blood. The receptors shown here come from a man aged 25 to 45 in good health. Both conserved end residues are part of each CDR3. A D gene is named only where the DNA matches it firmly. Only some rows state a clone size, as once, few, many or a class for expanded clones.

V	D	J	size	CDR3	DNA
TRBV7-8	.	TRBJ2-1	large	CASSVTMGNEQFF	TGTGCCAGCAGCGTAACGATGGGGAATGAGCAGTTCTTC
TRBV10-3	TRBD2	TRBJ2-1	.	CAISVALAGVNEQFF	TGTGCCATCAGTGTTGCACTAGCGGGAGTCAATGAGCAGTTCTTC
TRBV7-9	.	TRBJ1-5	.	CASSDTNGQPQHF	TGTGCCAGCAGCGATACGAATGGTCAGCCCCAGCATTTT
TRBV10-3	TRBD2	TRBJ2-1	.	CAISDPPSGTHNEQFF	TGTGCCATCAGTGATCCGCCTAGCGGGACGCACAATGAGCAGTTCTTC
TRBV15	TRBD1	TRBJ2-1	.	CAAGDRGTNNEQFF	TGTGCCGCGGGGGACAGGGGGACAAACAATGAGCAGTTCTTC
TRBV5-4	TRBD2	TRBJ2-1	.	CASSFLAGASNEQFF	TGTGCCAGCAGCTTTCTAGCGGGAGCCAGTAATGAGCAGTTCTTC
TRBV21-1	.	TRBJ2-7	.	CASSKAVQVYNYEQYF	TGTGCCAGCAGCAAAGCGGTACAGGTATACAACTACGAGCAGTACTTC
TRBV28	TRBD1	TRBJ2-3	.	CASSRTGTTDTQYF	TGTGCCAGCAGTAGGACAGGGACCACAGATACGCAGTATTTT
TRBV9	TRBD1	TRBJ1-2	.	CASRDRGKGNNYGYTF	TGTGCCAGCAGGGACAGGGGAAAGGGGAATAACTATGGCTACACCTTC
TRBV5-1	.	TRBJ1-2	.	CASSLEETSPDYGYTF	TGCGCCAGCAGCTTGGAGGAGACCTCCCCCGACTATGGCTACACCTTC
TRBV5-4	TRBD1	TRBJ2-3	.	CASSLDRNPTGELTDTQYF	TGTGCCAGCAGCTTGGACCGGAACCCCACAGGGGAACTCACAGATACGCAGTATTTT
TRBV13	.	TRBJ2-7	.	CASSQSRVEQYF	TGTGCCAGCAGCCAAAGTAGGGTGGAGCAGTACTTC
TRBV2	.	TRBJ2-1	.	CASSEALSILNEQFF	TGTGCCAGCAGTGAAGCGCTTAGCATACTGAATGAGCAGTTCTTC
TRBV9	TRBD1	TRBJ1-1	.	CASSGADRGPIDTEAFF	TGTGCCAGCAGCGGGGCGGACAGGGGGCCAATTGACACTGAAGCTTTCTTT
TRBV9	.	TRBJ2-7	.	CASTSSGTHEQYF	TGTGCCAGCACCTCCTCGGGAACCCACGAGCAGTACTTC
TRBV11-2	TRBD2	TRBJ2-5	.	CASSPTGGTQYF	TGTGCCAGCAGCCCCACGGGGGGGACCCAGTACTTC
TRBV23-1	TRBD1	TRBJ1-2	.	CASSQPRLHSDRDDRGYTF	TGCGCCAGCAGTCAACCTCGGCTCCACTCCGACAGGGACGATCGCGGCTACACCTTC
TRBV7-9	.	TRBJ1-2	.	CASSLVTSNYGYTF	TGTGCCAGCAGCTTAGTCACCAGCAACTATGGCTACACCTTC
TRBV14	TRBD2	TRBJ2-1	.	CASSQEVRLARMAGFF	TGTGCCAGCAGCCAAGAAGTCAGACTAGCGAGAATGGCTGGGTTCTTC
TRBV9	TRBD1	TRBJ2-7	few	CASSGGTGREQYF	TGTGCCAGCAGCGGGGGGACAGGGAGAGAGCAGTACTTC
TRBV27	.	TRBJ1-5	.	CASSQDSYSNQPQHF	TGTGCCAGCAGCCAGGACAGCTATAGCAATCAGCCCCAGCATTTT
TRBV5-5	.	TRBJ1-5	.	CASSSLATQYTQNQPQHF	TGTGCCAGCAGCTCGCTTGCAACACAATATACCCAGAATCAGCCCCAGCATTTT
TRBV6-5	.	TRBJ1-2	few	CASGQYYGYTF	TGTGCCAGCGGGCAATACTATGGCTACACCTTC
TRBV27	.	TRBJ1-1	.	CASSLSPDRSTEAFF	TGTGCCAGCAGTTTATCTCCTGACAGGAGCACTGAAGCTTTCTTT
TRBV7-9	.	TRBJ1-1	.	CASSLGQVTEAFF	TGTGCCAGCAGTCTCGGTCAGGTCACTGAAGCTTTCTTT
TRBV2	TRBD2	TRBJ2-2	.	CASSRTSGRANTGELFF	TGTGCCAGCAGCCGGACTAGCGGGAGAGCGAACACCGGGGAGCTGTTTTTT
TRBV4-3	TRBD2	TRBJ2-2	.	CASSQDWLAGGPPGELFF	TGCGCCAGCAGCCAAGATTGGCTAGCGGGAGGGCCTCCCGGGGAGCTGTTTTTT
TRBV7-9	.	TRBJ2-5	.	CASSILASQGLETQYF	TGTGCCAGCAGCATCCTAGCCTCACAGGGTTTGGAGACCCAGTACTTC
TRBV29-1	.	TRBJ1-1	.	CSAQMNTEAFF	TGCAGCGCTCAAATGAACACTGAAGCTTTCTTT
TRBV21-1	.	TRBJ2-5	.	CASSKQEGSPQETQYF	TGTGCCAGCAGCAAACAGGAAGGGAGCCCCCAAGAGACCCAGTACTTC
TRBV5-6	.	TRBJ2-1	.	CASSGLAGEQFF	TGTGCCAGCAGCGGGCTAGCTGGTGAGCAGTTCTTC
TRBV19	.	TRBJ2-7	once	CASSMGGRSSYEQYF	TGTGCCAGTAGTATGGGAGGTAGGAGCTCCTACGAGCAGTACTTC
TRBV27	.	TRBJ2-1	.	CASSFGRGREQFF	TGTGCCAGCAGTTTTGGTAGGGGACGTGAGCAGTTCTTC
TRBV10-3	.	TRBJ2-7	.	CAISESQGGPYEQYF	TGTGCCATCAGTGAGTCCCAGGGGGGCCCCTACGAGCAGTACTTC